These 2 T cell receptor beta chains originate from one sample sequenced in a study of blood T cells in healthy people across ages. PCR was performed a second time for 7 to 11 cycles using a sample-barcoded 5' primer and a J-beta primer mix. TCRdb used MiXCR to reprocess the 5' RACE reads, holding one entry per CDR3 protein. The sample holds about 1.1 million distinct CDR3 sequences; 30% to 40% are singletons and the top ten take 13%. Sample: blood. These receptors originate from a young man in good health.

This clonotype turned up a few times. The chain carries TRBV9 and TRBJ1-2; D ambiguous. CDR3 length: 16 residues. Germline assignment: CDR1 SGDLS and CDR2 YYNGEE. The V gene lost 5 bases and the J gene lost 2 bases, with 19 bases spanning the gap. The CDR3 loop reads CASRELTGPRNYGYTF. The CDR3 nucleotides are TGTGCCAGCAGAGAATTAACCGGGCCTAGGAACTATGGCTACACCTTC.

A few counts support this clonotype. This sequence joins TRBV12-3 or TRBV12-4 and TRBJ1-2, with 7 bases that match TRBD1. The CDR3 length is 14 residues. The junction had 7 bases not matched to a gene; V was cut back by 5 bases and J by 4 bases. The CDR3 protein is CASSTTQGIYGYTF. CDR3 nucleotides: TGTGCCAGCAGTACGACACAGGGGATCTATGGCTACACCTTC.